The entry below describes one T cell receptor beta chain. The sample comes from a study of early T cells in non-severe SARS-CoV-2 infection. Study summary: Sequencing of bulk RNA from unsorted whole blood was done, without chain pairing.

The trim removed 6 bases at V and 4 bases at J, leaving 10 bases unmatched. This CDR3 has 14 amino acids. Looked up from germline, CDR1 is DFQATT and CDR2 is SNEGSKA (reference sequence). MiXCR, applied by TCRdb to the 5' RACE reads, yields one record per CDR3 protein. The sample consists of about 80,000 distinct CDR3 sequences, over 4% of them appearing once. This chain links TRBV20-1 with TRBJ2-3, with 7 bases fitting TRBD2. This clonotype was obtained from an adult who was a healthcare worker with PCR-confirmed SARS-CoV-2 infection or an uninfected control (not recorded which). This material consisted of whole blood, taken at baseline. CDR3 nucleotide sequence: TGCAGTGCCACCCCTGGGGAGGGGTCAGATACGCAGTATTTT. Translated: CSATPGEGSDTQYF.